Described below is a single T cell receptor beta chain sequence and its context. This sample was included in a study of blood T cell repertoires in COVID-19. Overall study context: T cells, B-cell-depleted T cells, or PBMCs provided the cDNA or gDNA that served as material.

With V trimmed by 9 bases and J by 5 bases, 12 bases remained unmatched. The CDR3 consists of 15 residues. The germline V gene encodes CDR1 SNHLY and CDR2 FYNNEI. Data came from immunoSEQ multiplex PCR; TCRdb stores just in-frame clones and leaves some out. The table lists approximately 65,000 clones, about 80% of them singletons, with around 23% in the top ten. The receptor comes from a human donor in a cohort sampled during active COVID-19. The chain couples TRBV2 to TRBJ2-2, with 7 bases lining up with TRBD1. Specimen: peripheral blood. The CDR3 DNA sequence: TGTGCCAGTACAATAGAGGGGGCAGATACCGGGGAGCTGTTTTTT. Protein product: CASTIEGADTGELFF.